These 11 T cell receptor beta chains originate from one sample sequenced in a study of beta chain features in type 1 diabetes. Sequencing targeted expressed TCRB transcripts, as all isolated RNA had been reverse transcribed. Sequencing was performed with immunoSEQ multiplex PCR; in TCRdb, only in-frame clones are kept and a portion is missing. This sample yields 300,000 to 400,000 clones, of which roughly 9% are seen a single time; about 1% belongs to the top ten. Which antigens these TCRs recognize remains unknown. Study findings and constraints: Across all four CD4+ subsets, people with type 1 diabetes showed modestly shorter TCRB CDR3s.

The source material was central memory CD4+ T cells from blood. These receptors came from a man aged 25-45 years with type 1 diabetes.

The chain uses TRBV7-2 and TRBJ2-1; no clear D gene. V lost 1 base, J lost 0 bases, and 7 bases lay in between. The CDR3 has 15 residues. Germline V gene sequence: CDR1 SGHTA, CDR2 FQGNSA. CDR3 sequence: CASSLDWSSYNEQFF. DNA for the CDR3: TGTGCCAGCAGCTTAGACTGGAGCTCCTACAATGAGCAGTTCTTC.

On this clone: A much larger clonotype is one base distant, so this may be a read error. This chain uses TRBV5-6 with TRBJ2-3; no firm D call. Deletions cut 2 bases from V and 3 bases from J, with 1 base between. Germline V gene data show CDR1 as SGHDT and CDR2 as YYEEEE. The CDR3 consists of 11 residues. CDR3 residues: CASSLTDTQYF. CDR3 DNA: TGTGCCAGCAGCTTAACAGATACGCAGTATTTT.

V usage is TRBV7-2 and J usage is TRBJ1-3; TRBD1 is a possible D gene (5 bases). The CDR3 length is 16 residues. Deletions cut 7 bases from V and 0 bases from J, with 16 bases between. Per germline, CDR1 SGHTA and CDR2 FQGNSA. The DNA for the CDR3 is TGTGCCAGCACCCCCCCGGGGACCTTCTCTGGAAACACCATATATTTT. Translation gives CASTPPGTFSGNTIYF.

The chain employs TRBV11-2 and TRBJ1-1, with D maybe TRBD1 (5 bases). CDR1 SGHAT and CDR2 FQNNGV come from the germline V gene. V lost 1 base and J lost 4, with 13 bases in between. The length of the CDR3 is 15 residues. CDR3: CASSLVRGGTTEAFF. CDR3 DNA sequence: TGTGCCAGCAGCTTAGTTCGGGGGGGGACCACTGAAGCTTTCTTT.

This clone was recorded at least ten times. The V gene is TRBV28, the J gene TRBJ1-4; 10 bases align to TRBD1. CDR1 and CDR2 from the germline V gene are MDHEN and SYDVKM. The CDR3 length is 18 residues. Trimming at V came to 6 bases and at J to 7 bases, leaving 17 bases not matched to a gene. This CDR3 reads CASSLTLGQGSLSEKLFF. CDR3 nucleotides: TGTGCCAGCAGCCTGACGTTGGGACAGGGGAGCCTTAGTGAAAAACTGTTTTTT.

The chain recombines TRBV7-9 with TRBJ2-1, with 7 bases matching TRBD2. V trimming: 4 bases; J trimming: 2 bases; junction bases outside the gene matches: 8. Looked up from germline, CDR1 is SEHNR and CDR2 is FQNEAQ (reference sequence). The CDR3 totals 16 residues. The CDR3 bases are TGTGCCAGCAGCTCCTCAACGGGGGGTACCTACAATGAGCAGTTCTTC. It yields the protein CASSSSTGGTYNEQFF.

CDR3 sequence: CASSPDVPRGYGYTF. As DNA, the CDR3 is TGTGCCAGCAGCCCCGATGTCCCAAGGGGCTATGGCTACACCTTC. This chain links TRBV5-4 with TRBJ1-2, with D possibly matching TRBD1 (5 bases). The CDR3 extends over 15 amino acids. V lost 4 bases to trimming and J lost 4 bases, with 17 bases between them. Germline lookup yields CDR1 SGHNT and CDR2 YYREEE (reference sequence).

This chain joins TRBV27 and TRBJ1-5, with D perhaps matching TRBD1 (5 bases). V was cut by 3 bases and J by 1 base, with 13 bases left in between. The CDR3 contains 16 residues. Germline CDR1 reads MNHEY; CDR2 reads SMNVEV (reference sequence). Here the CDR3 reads CASSFRGAWSNQPQHF. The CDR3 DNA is TGTGCCAGCAGTTTTAGGGGCGCCTGGAGCAATCAGCCCCAGCATTTT.

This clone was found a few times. The CDR3 spells CASSYNRGNTEAFF. The CDR3 region has the DNA TGTGCCAGCAGTTACAATAGAGGGAACACTGAAGCTTTCTTT. The chain links TRBV6-6 to TRBJ1-1, with D uncertain. Per the germline V gene, CDR1 is MNHNY and CDR2 is SVGAGI (reference sequence). The V and J ends lost 2 bases and 1 base respectively, with 8 bases between them. CDR3 length: 14 residues.

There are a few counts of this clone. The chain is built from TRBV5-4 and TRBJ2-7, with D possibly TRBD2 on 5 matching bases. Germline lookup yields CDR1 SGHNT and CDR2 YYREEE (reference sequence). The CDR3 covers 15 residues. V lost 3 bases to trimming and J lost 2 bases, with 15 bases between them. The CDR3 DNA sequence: TGTGCCAGCAGCTCACCGGACGGGGAAACCTACGAGCAGTACTTC. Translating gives CASSSPDGETYEQYF.

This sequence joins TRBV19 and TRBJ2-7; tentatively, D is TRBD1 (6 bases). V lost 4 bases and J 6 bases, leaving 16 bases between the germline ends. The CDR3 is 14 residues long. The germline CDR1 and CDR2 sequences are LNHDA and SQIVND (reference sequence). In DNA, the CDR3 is TGTGCCAGTAGTACCCCCAGGGGCCCCGCCGAGCAGTACTTC. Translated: CASSTPRGPAEQYF.